The rows below give T cell receptor beta chains drawn from one sample of a study of shared T cell receptors in the human thymus. The protocol was immunoSEQ multiplex PCR, while the TCRdb copy is restricted to in-frame clones and leaves out a portion. The data show hundreds of thousands of clones, around 87% seen once. The same specimen was also included in a second study, on human thymus T cells.

The sample comprised thymocytes. Receptors originate from a boy less than two years old with a congenital heart defect. Each CDR3 is given with its conserved first and last residue. A D gene is named only where the DNA matches it firmly. Only part of the rows carry a size: once, few, many, or a class if the clone is expanded.

CDR3 protein: CASSPSGQGNSPLHF; CDR3 DNA: TGTGCCAGCTCACCGTCAGGACAGGGGAATTCACCCCTCCACTTT; J gene: TRBJ1-6; V gene: TRBV18; clone size: .; D gene: TRBD1
CDR3 protein: CASSIVGPGQRYTF; CDR3 DNA: TGTGCCAGTAGTATAGTTGGGCCGGGACAACGCTACACCTTC; J gene: TRBJ1-2; V gene: TRBV19; clone size: few; D gene: .
CDR3 protein: CASSWRAGANVLTF; CDR3 DNA: TGTGCCAGCAGCTGGAGGGCCGGGGCCAACGTCCTGACTTTC; J gene: TRBJ2-6; V gene: TRBV5-6; clone size: .; D gene: .
CDR3 protein: CASSLGPGQGGYNEQFF; CDR3 DNA: TGTGCCAGCAGCTTGGGACCTGGACAGGGGGGTTACAATGAGCAGTTCTTC; J gene: TRBJ2-1; V gene: TRBV7-2; clone size: .; D gene: TRBD1
CDR3 protein: CASSQDSSGRAGDTQYF; CDR3 DNA: TGTGCCAGCAGCCAAGACTCGAGCGGGAGGGCCGGAGATACGCAGTATTTT; J gene: TRBJ2-3; V gene: TRBV13; clone size: .; D gene: TRBD2
CDR3 protein: CASSQVQPGKAGANVLTF; CDR3 DNA: TGCGCCAGCAGCCAAGTTCAACCGGGAAAGGCTGGGGCCAACGTCCTGACTTTC; J gene: TRBJ2-6; V gene: TRBV4-3; clone size: few; D gene: .
CDR3 protein: CASSSGLAGVAGELFF; CDR3 DNA: TGTGCCAGCAGCTCTGGACTAGCGGGAGTTGCCGGGGAGCTGTTTTTT; J gene: TRBJ2-2; V gene: TRBV11-2; clone size: .; D gene: TRBD2
CDR3 protein: CASRHRDTREKLFF; CDR3 DNA: TGTGCCAGTAGACACCGGGACACTCGCGAAAAACTGTTTTTT; J gene: TRBJ1-4; V gene: TRBV19; clone size: .; D gene: .
CDR3 protein: CASSQGSLNTEAFF; CDR3 DNA: TGTGCCAGCAGCCAAGGCAGTCTGAACACTGAAGCTTTCTTT; J gene: TRBJ1-1; V gene: TRBV14; clone size: .; D gene: .
CDR3 protein: CASSQDHASGGSSYEQYF; CDR3 DNA: TGCGCCAGCAGCCAAGATCATGCTAGCGGGGGAAGCTCCTACGAGCAGTACTTC; J gene: TRBJ2-7; V gene: TRBV4-3; clone size: .; D gene: TRBD2
CDR3 protein: CASKGGESGSGELFF; CDR3 DNA: TGTGCCAGTAAAGGGGGAGAAAGTGGATCCGGGGAGCTGTTTTTT; J gene: TRBJ2-2; V gene: TRBV19; clone size: .; D gene: .
CDR3 protein: CASSLGLAGGYQETQYF; CDR3 DNA: TGCGCCAGCAGCCTTGGACTAGCGGGGGGCTACCAAGAGACCCAGTACTTC; J gene: TRBJ2-5; V gene: TRBV4-3; clone size: .; D gene: TRBD2
CDR3 protein: CASSLGSLGDRPYEQYF; CDR3 DNA: TGTGCCAGCAGTTTAGGTAGTTTAGGGGACAGACCCTACGAGCAGTACTTC; J gene: TRBJ2-7; V gene: TRBV28; clone size: .; D gene: TRBD1
CDR3 protein: CASSEDRQGKCEQYF; CDR3 DNA: TGTGCCAGCAGTGAAGATCGCCAGGGGAAGTGCGAGCAGTACTTC; J gene: TRBJ2-7; V gene: TRBV6-1; clone size: .; D gene: .
CDR3 protein: CASSFESTEAFF; CDR3 DNA: TGTGCCAGCAGTTTTGAGAGCACTGAAGCTTTCTTT; J gene: TRBJ1-1; V gene: TRBV28; clone size: .; D gene: .
CDR3 protein: CAAGLPAAYEQYF; CDR3 DNA: TGTGCCGCCGGACTACCCGCGGCCTACGAGCAGTACTTC; J gene: TRBJ2-7; V gene: TRBV10-3; clone size: .; D gene: .
CDR3 protein: CASSSKKTENTEAFF; CDR3 DNA: TGCGCCAGCAGCTCTAAAAAGACAGAGAACACTGAAGCTTTCTTT; J gene: TRBJ1-1; V gene: TRBV5-1; clone size: .; D gene: .
CDR3 protein: CASSIAILTDTQYF; CDR3 DNA: TGTGCCAGCAGCATAGCGATTCTCACAGATACGCAGTATTTT; J gene: TRBJ2-3; V gene: TRBV2; clone size: .; D gene: .
CDR3 protein: CASSIDLHRAVTEAFF; CDR3 DNA: TGTGCCAGTAGTATAGATCTTCACAGGGCGGTCACTGAAGCTTTCTTT; J gene: TRBJ1-1; V gene: TRBV19; clone size: .; D gene: .
CDR3 protein: CASSLGINTGELFF; CDR3 DNA: TGTGCCAGCAGCTTGGGCATCAACACCGGGGAGCTGTTTTTT; J gene: TRBJ2-2; V gene: TRBV7-3; clone size: once; D gene: .
CDR3 protein: CASSHGTDTHYEQYF; CDR3 DNA: TGCGCCAGCAGCCATGGGACAGATACGCACTACGAGCAGTACTTC; J gene: TRBJ2-7; V gene: TRBV4-1; clone size: .; D gene: TRBD1
CDR3 protein: CSARVRQEQYF; CDR3 DNA: TGCAGTGCTAGAGTCAGACAAGAGCAGTACTTC; J gene: TRBJ2-7; V gene: TRBV20-1; clone size: .; D gene: .
CDR3 protein: CASSGGDGLRDEQYF; CDR3 DNA: TGTGCCAGCAGCGGGGGGGACGGACTTCGCGACGAGCAGTACTTC; J gene: TRBJ2-7; V gene: TRBV2; clone size: .; D gene: TRBD2
CDR3 protein: CASSSQGTGGRQPQHF; CDR3 DNA: TGTGCCAGCAGTTCCCAAGGGACAGGGGGGAGGCAGCCCCAGCATTTT; J gene: TRBJ1-5; V gene: TRBV28; clone size: .; D gene: TRBD1
CDR3 protein: CASSFLGVGENTIYF; CDR3 DNA: TGTGCCAGCAGCTTCTTAGGGGTAGGGGAAAACACCATATATTTT; J gene: TRBJ1-3; V gene: TRBV7-9; clone size: .; D gene: .
CDR3 protein: CASSDHHGATNEKLFF; CDR3 DNA: TGTGCCAGCAGTGATCATCACGGTGCAACTAATGAAAAACTGTTTTTT; J gene: TRBJ1-4; V gene: TRBV25-1; clone size: .; D gene: .
CDR3 protein: CASSQSSREGGRNEQFF; CDR3 DNA: TGCGCCAGCAGTCAATCTTCGCGGGAGGGCGGACGGAATGAGCAGTTCTTC; J gene: TRBJ2-1; V gene: TRBV23-1; clone size: .; D gene: TRBD2
CDR3 protein: CASSSQGARSGNTIYF; CDR3 DNA: TGTGCCAGCAGCTCACAGGGGGCTCGCTCTGGAAACACCATATATTTT; J gene: TRBJ1-3; V gene: TRBV7-2; clone size: .; D gene: TRBD1
CDR3 protein: CAPPRTTDTQYF; CDR3 DNA: TGTGCCCCACCCCGGACAACAGATACGCAGTATTTT; J gene: TRBJ2-3; V gene: TRBV10-3; clone size: .; D gene: .
CDR3 protein: CASSLARQGGDCEKLFF; CDR3 DNA: TGCGCCAGCAGCCTAGCACGACAGGGCGGGGACTGTGAAAAACTGTTTTTT; J gene: TRBJ1-4; V gene: TRBV4-1; clone size: few; D gene: TRBD1
CDR3 protein: CASSLCTGIYPSDSSYEQYF; CDR3 DNA: TGTGCCAGCAGTTTATGCACAGGAATTTACCCTAGCGATAGCTCCTACGAGCAGTACTTC; J gene: TRBJ2-7; V gene: TRBV28; clone size: few; D gene: .
CDR3 protein: CAWRPQGISPLHF; CDR3 DNA: TGTGCCTGGAGACCCCAGGGGATTTCACCCCTCCACTTT; J gene: TRBJ1-6; V gene: TRBV30; clone size: .; D gene: .
CDR3 protein: CSVEQGKGRVYF; CDR3 DNA: TGCAGCGTTGAACAGGGGAAGGGTAGGGTGTACTTC; J gene: TRBJ2-7; V gene: TRBV29-1; clone size: .; D gene: .
CDR3 protein: CASAHYGTFGLAASSSSYEQYF; CDR3 DNA: TGTGCTAGTGCCCACTACGGGACATTTGGACTAGCGGCCTCCTCGAGCTCCTACGAGCAGTACTTC; J gene: TRBJ2-7; V gene: TRBV12-5; clone size: .; D gene: TRBD2
CDR3 protein: CASRGLYGYTF; CDR3 DNA: TGTGCCAGCAGGGGGCTCTATGGCTACACCTTC; J gene: TRBJ1-2; V gene: TRBV21-1; clone size: .; D gene: .
CDR3 protein: CASSPKPARKLSSYNSPLHF; CDR3 DNA: TGTGCCAGCTCACCAAAGCCTGCCCGAAAACTAAGCTCCTATAATTCACCCCTCCACTTT; J gene: TRBJ1-6; V gene: TRBV18; clone size: .; D gene: .
CDR3 protein: CASTPDRKNTEAFF; CDR3 DNA: TGTGCCAGCACCCCGGACAGGAAGAACACTGAAGCTTTCTTT; J gene: TRBJ1-1; V gene: TRBV7-2; clone size: .; D gene: TRBD1
CDR3 protein: CASSSIMDNYNSPLHF; CDR3 DNA: TGTGCCAGCAGCTCAATTATGGACAACTATAATTCACCCCTCCACTTT; J gene: TRBJ1-6; V gene: TRBV5-4; clone size: few; D gene: .
CDR3 protein: CASSGPGGREKLFF; CDR3 DNA: TGTGCCAGCAGTGGGCCGGGGGGCAGAGAAAAACTGTTTTTT; J gene: TRBJ1-4; V gene: TRBV25-1; clone size: .; D gene: .
CDR3 protein: CAAGRLGLGVKDTQYF; CDR3 DNA: TGTGCCGCGGGGAGGTTGGGGCTGGGAGTGAAAGATACGCAGTATTTT; J gene: TRBJ2-3; V gene: TRBV10-3; clone size: few; D gene: .
CDR3 protein: CSVRPDRPSYEQYF; CDR3 DNA: TGCAGCGTCCGCCCGGACAGGCCCTCCTACGAGCAGTACTTC; J gene: TRBJ2-7; V gene: TRBV29-1; clone size: once; D gene: TRBD1
CDR3 protein: CASSLLAEPPTDTQYF; CDR3 DNA: TGTGCCAGCAGCTTACTAGCGGAGCCGCCCACAGATACGCAGTATTTT; J gene: TRBJ2-3; V gene: TRBV7-6; clone size: .; D gene: TRBD2
CDR3 protein: CASSQDLKVLAGAGELFF; CDR3 DNA: TGCGCCAGCAGCCAAGATCTAAAGGTACTAGCGGGAGCCGGGGAGCTGTTTTTT; J gene: TRBJ2-2; V gene: TRBV4-1; clone size: once; D gene: TRBD2
CDR3 protein: CASSLGDNSGNTIYF; CDR3 DNA: TGTGCCAGCAGCTTGGGGGACAACTCTGGAAACACCATATATTTT; J gene: TRBJ1-3; V gene: TRBV5-4; clone size: few; D gene: .
CDR3 protein: CASSADRNTEAFF; CDR3 DNA: TGTGCCAGCAGCGCCGACAGAAACACTGAAGCTTTCTTT; J gene: TRBJ1-1; V gene: TRBV5-6; clone size: once; D gene: .
CDR3 protein: CASRQDDRGPEPLHF; CDR3 DNA: TGTGCCAGCAGACAAGACGACAGGGGCCCAGAACCCCTCCACTTT; J gene: TRBJ1-6; V gene: TRBV2; clone size: .; D gene: TRBD1
CDR3 protein: CATLGGGEAFF; CDR3 DNA: TGTGCCACCCTAGGGGGGGGTGAAGCTTTCTTT; J gene: TRBJ1-1; V gene: TRBV19; clone size: .; D gene: .
CDR3 protein: CASSHGEVYGLAGYNEQFF; CDR3 DNA: TGCGCCAGCAGCCATGGGGAGGTTTACGGACTAGCGGGGTACAATGAGCAGTTCTTC; J gene: TRBJ2-1; V gene: TRBV4-3; clone size: once; D gene: TRBD2
CDR3 protein: CASSQETDSPTHEQYF; CDR3 DNA: TGTGCCAGCAGCCAAGAGACGGACTCACCGACCCACGAGCAGTACTTC; J gene: TRBJ2-7; V gene: TRBV14; clone size: .; D gene: .
CDR3 protein: CATSREGARDSEYEQYF; CDR3 DNA: TGTGCCACCAGCAGAGAAGGGGCCCGGGACTCCGAATACGAGCAGTACTTC; J gene: TRBJ2-7; V gene: TRBV15; clone size: .; D gene: .
CDR3 protein: CASSVQGTYEQYF; CDR3 DNA: TGTGCCAGCAGCGTACAGGGGACCTACGAGCAGTACTTC; J gene: TRBJ2-7; V gene: TRBV14; clone size: .; D gene: TRBD1
CDR3 protein: CASSEEGTGGGRFYGYTF; CDR3 DNA: TGTGCCAGCAGTGAAGAGGGGACAGGGGGAGGTCGTTTCTATGGCTACACCTTC; J gene: TRBJ1-2; V gene: TRBV6-1; clone size: .; D gene: TRBD1
CDR3 protein: CASSQSKKALAASETQYF; CDR3 DNA: TGCGCCAGCAGCCAGTCGAAGAAGGCACTCGCGGCGTCGGAGACCCAGTACTTC; J gene: TRBJ2-5; V gene: TRBV4-3; clone size: .; D gene: .
CDR3 protein: CASSSRPRHYEQYF; CDR3 DNA: TGTGCCAGCAGTTCACGGCCCCGACACTACGAGCAGTACTTC; J gene: TRBJ2-7; V gene: TRBV28; clone size: .; D gene: .